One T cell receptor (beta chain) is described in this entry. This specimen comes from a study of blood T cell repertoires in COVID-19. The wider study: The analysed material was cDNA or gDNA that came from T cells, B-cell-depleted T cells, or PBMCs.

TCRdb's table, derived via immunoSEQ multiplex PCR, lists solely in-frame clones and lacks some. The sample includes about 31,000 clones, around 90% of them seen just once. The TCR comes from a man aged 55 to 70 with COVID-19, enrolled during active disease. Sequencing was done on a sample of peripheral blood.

The CDR3 bases are TGTGCCAGCAGCCAGGGCTCAATACGGAACACTGAAGCTTTCTTT. It codes for CASSQGSIRNTEAFF. The V and J genes are TRBV7-9 and TRBJ1-1; D is perhaps TRBD1 (5 bases). CDR3 size: 15 residues. The germline V gene encodes CDR1 SEHNR and CDR2 FQNEAQ (reference sequence). V shed 5 bases and J shed 1 base, with 14 bases lying between them.